The 11 T cell receptor beta chains below all came from one sample that was sequenced in a study of cytomegalovirus exposure and HLA in healthy donors. PCR employed 60 Vbeta and 13 Jbeta primers. The table came from immunoSEQ multiplex PCR; TCRdb's copy has only in-frame clones and leaves some out. The table shows under 150,000 clones, with around 83% occurring only once. What was sequenced was PBMCs. The source of these receptors is a girl aged 2 to 9 in good health and CMV-seronegative.

This clone came up a few times. The genes are TRBV6-6 and TRBJ2-7, with D perhaps TRBD1 (6 bases). This CDR3 spans 14 amino acids. Germline CDR1 MNHNY, CDR2 SVGAGI (reference sequence). Trimming took 4 bases from V and 1 from J, leaving 11 bases between them. CDR3 region: CASSLRTDSYEQYF. The CDR3 coding sequence is TGTGCCAGCAGTTTAAGGACAGATTCCTACGAGCAGTACTTC.

The chain employs TRBV9 and TRBJ1-1, with TRBD1 matching over 8 bases. CDR3 length: 20 amino acids. The germline V gene has CDR1 SGDLS and CDR2 YYNGEE. V was clipped by 1 base and J by 4 bases; unmatched bases: 21. CDR3 in amino acids: CASSVSRDRPKGELGTEAFF. The CDR3 DNA reads as TGTGCCAGCAGCGTATCCAGGGACAGGCCCAAGGGGGAATTGGGCACTGAAGCTTTCTTT.

The rearrangement joins TRBV27 to TRBJ1-6; 10 bases line up with TRBD1. The CDR3 extends over 19 amino acids. The germline gives CDR1 MNHEY, CDR2 SMNVEV (reference sequence). V shed 5 bases and J 7 bases; nucleotides not matched to a gene: 17. The CDR3, as DNA: TGTGCCAGCAGTCACACGGCGACAGGGGGCATTGCCGGCAATTCACCCCTCCACTTT. Its protein is CASSHTATGGIAGNSPLHF.

V gene TRBV4-3 combines with J gene TRBJ1-1; D perhaps matches TRBD1 (6 bases). CDR1 LGHNA and CDR2 YSLEER come from the germline V gene. Trimming removed 1 base at V and 12 bases at J, with 12 bases between. The CDR3 contains 12 residues. CDR3 loop: CASSQGNREPFF. The CDR3 DNA is TGCGCCAGCAGCCAAGGGAACAGGGAACCTTTCTTT.

This clone was recorded a few times. The rearrangement links TRBV10-3 to TRBJ2-5; 12 bases align to TRBD1. The J call is in doubt because the DNA end fits TRBJ2-7 better. Per the germline V gene, CDR1 is ENHRY and CDR2 is SYGVKD. This CDR3 contains 14 residues. Here the CDR3 reads CAISGTGGTYEQYF. CDR3 DNA: TGTGCCATCAGCGGGACAGGGGGCACCTACGAGCAGTACTTC.

This chain joins TRBV25-1 and TRBJ1-1; 7 bases are shared with TRBD1. Trimming cost V 6 bases and J 5 bases; bases outside gene matches: 6. This CDR3 is 13 amino acids long. Per germline, CDR1 MGHDK and CDR2 SYGVNS. The CDR3 nucleotides read TGTGCCAGCAGCTACCTACAGGGGACTGAAGCTTTCTTT. Protein sequence: CASSYLQGTEAFF.

This clone was recorded a few times. This rearrangement joins TRBV7-9 to TRBJ1-1, with 7 bases fitting TRBD1. Germline-derived CDR1 and CDR2 are SEHNR and FQNEAQ (reference sequence). J gave up 2 bases and V 5 bases, and 8 bases lay outside the gene matches. This CDR3 has 15 amino acids. CDR3 sequence (DNA): TGTGCCAGCAGCCCCCGAAGACAGGGAAACACTGAAGCTTTCTTT. This translates into CASSPRRQGNTEAFF. Full variable domain (remainder filled in from reference TRBV7-9 and TRBJ1-1): DTGVSQNPRHKITKRGQNVTFRCDPISEHNRLYWYRQTLGQGPEFLTYFQNEAQLEKSRLLSDRFSAERPKGSFSTLEIQRTEQGDSAMYLCASSPRRQGNTEAFFGQGTRLTVV.

This clone appeared once. The chain carries TRBV29-1 and TRBJ2-2; 10 bases are shared with TRBD2. CDR3 size: 14 residues. The germline gives CDR1 SQVTM, CDR2 ANQGSEA. J lost 7 bases, V lost 4 bases, and 6 bases had no gene match. DNA of the CDR3: TGCAGCGTTGCTGTTAGCGGGGGGTACGGGGAGCTGTTTTTT. This sequence encodes CSVAVSGGYGELFF.

The rearrangement joins TRBV7-3 to TRBJ2-7, with 7 positions matching TRBD1. Germline V gives CDR1 SGHTA, CDR2 FQGTGA. The CDR3 totals 15 residues. After removal of 1 base from V and 0 bases from J, the junction contained 3 bases not matched to a gene. The CDR3: CASSLNTGASYEQYF. The CDR3 DNA is TGTGCCAGCAGCTTAAATACAGGGGCCTCCTACGAGCAGTACTTC.

The gene calls are TRBV14 and TRBJ2-1; 7 bases line up with TRBD1. Germline V gene data show CDR1 as SGHDN and CDR2 as FVKESK. This CDR3 spans 19 amino acids. The ends lost 0 bases at V and 3 bases at J; junction bases unmatched: 14. CDR3 residues: CASSQELGLGGPDYNEQFF. For the CDR3, the DNA is TGTGCCAGCAGCCAAGAATTAGGTTTAGGGGGCCCGGACTACAATGAGCAGTTCTTC.

This rearrangement joins TRBV29-1 to TRBJ2-7; 8 bases map to TRBD1. The J segment lost 2 bases and the V segment lost 6 bases, leaving 9 bases of the junction unmatched. This CDR3 is 14 amino acids long. Germline V gene sequence: CDR1 SQVTM, CDR2 ANQGSEA. In nucleotides, the CDR3 is TGCAGCGTCCTGACAGGGGAGACAACCTACGAGCAGTACTTC. It yields the protein CSVLTGETTYEQYF.